Listed here are 4 T cell receptor beta chains from one sample, sequenced in a study of T cell responses to AZD1222 COVID-19 vaccine. TCRdb keeps only in-frame clones here, not all; method: immunoSEQ multiplex PCR. There are roughly 100,000 clones in the sample; 75% to 90% occur only once, and around a sixth lies in the top ten. This material consisted of peripheral blood, taken on day 0 of AZD1222 vaccination. These TCRs come from an adult in good health.

The chain carries TRBV5-1 and TRBJ2-5, with D perhaps matching TRBD1 or TRBD2 (6 bases each). V lost 4 bases and J lost 5, with 21 bases in between. The germline CDR1 and CDR2 sequences are SGHRS and YFSETQ. The CDR3 contains 16 residues. The CDR3 spells CASSRGRGASLETQYF. CDR3 DNA sequence: TGCGCCAGCAGCCGGGGTAGGGGGGCTAGTCTGGAGACCCAGTACTTC.

V usage is TRBV24-1 and J usage is TRBJ2-1, with 9 bases fitting TRBD1. J lost 5 bases, V lost 3 bases, and 10 bases had no gene match. This CDR3 contains 17 residues. Germline CDR1 KGHDR, CDR2 SFDVKD. Here the CDR3 DNA reads TGTGCCACCAGTGATAACAACAGGGGGCCGGCCAACAATGAGCAGTTCTTC. Translated, it gives CATSDNNRGPANNEQFF.

The gene calls are TRBV5-6 and TRBJ1-2; 7 bases fit TRBD1. Germline CDR1 reads SGHDT; CDR2 reads YYEEEE. CDR3 size: 14 residues. With 6 bases clipped from V and 2 bases from J, the junction kept 7 bases outside the gene matches. The CDR3 DNA reads TGTGCCAGCAACCTGACAGGGCCCAACTATGGCTACACCTTC. As protein: CASNLTGPNYGYTF.

CDR3 in amino acids: CASSSHTDTLSYNEQFF. The CDR3 region has the DNA TGTGCCAGCAGTTCCCACACCGACACCCTATCCTACAATGAGCAGTTCTTC. The V and J genes are TRBV27 and TRBJ2-1; D gene unclear. Per the germline V gene, CDR1 is MNHEY and CDR2 is SMNVEV (reference sequence). This CDR3 is 17 amino acids long. V was trimmed by 4 bases and J by 1 base, leaving 17 bases between them.